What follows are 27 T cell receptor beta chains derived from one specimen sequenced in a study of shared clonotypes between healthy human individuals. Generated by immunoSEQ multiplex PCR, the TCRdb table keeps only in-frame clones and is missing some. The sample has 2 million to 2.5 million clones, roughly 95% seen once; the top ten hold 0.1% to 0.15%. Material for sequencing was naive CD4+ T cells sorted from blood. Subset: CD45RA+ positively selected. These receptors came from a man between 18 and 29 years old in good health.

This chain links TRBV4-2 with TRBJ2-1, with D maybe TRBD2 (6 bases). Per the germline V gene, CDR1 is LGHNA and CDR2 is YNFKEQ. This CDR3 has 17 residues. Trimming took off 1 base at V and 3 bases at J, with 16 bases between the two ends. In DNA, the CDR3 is TGTGCCAGCAGCCAAGCATACGGACTAATCAACTACAATGAGCAGTTCTTC. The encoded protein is CASSQAYGLINYNEQFF.

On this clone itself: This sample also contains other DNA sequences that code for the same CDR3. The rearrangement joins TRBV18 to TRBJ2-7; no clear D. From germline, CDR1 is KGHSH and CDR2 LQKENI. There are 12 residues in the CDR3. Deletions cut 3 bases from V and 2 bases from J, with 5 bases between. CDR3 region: CASSPGAYEQYF. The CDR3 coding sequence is TGTGCCAGCTCACCCGGCGCCTACGAGCAGTACTTC. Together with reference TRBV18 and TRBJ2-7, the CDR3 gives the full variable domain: NAGVMQNPRHLVRRRGQEARLRCSPMKGHSHVYWYRQLPEEGLKFMVYLQKENIIDESGMPKERFSAEFPKEGPSILRIQQVVRGDSAAYFCASSPGAYEQYFGPGTRLTVT.

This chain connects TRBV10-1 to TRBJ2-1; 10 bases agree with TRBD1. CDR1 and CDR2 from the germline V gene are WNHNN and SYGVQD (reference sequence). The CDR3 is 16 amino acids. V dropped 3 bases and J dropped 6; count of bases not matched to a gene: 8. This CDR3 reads CASSDSTGGAFNEQFF. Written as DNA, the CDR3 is TGCGCCAGCAGTGATTCGACAGGGGGCGCTTTCAATGAGCAGTTCTTC.

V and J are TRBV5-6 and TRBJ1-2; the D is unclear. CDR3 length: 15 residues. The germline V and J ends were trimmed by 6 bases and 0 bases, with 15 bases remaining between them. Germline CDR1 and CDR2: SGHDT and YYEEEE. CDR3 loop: CASTRLPESNYGYTF. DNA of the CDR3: TGTGCCAGCACACGACTCCCAGAGTCTAACTATGGCTACACCTTC.

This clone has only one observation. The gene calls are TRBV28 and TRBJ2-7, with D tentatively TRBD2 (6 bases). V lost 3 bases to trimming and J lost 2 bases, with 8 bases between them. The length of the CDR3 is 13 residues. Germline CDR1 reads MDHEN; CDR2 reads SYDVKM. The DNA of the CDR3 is TGTGCCAGCAGTTTTGGGGGGACCTACGAGCAGTACTTC. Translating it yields CASSFGGTYEQYF.

CDR3 sequence reads: CASTPVGGRYEQYF. CDR3 DNA: TGTGCCAGCACCCCTGTGGGGGGGCGGTACGAGCAGTACTTC. The chain joins TRBV28 to TRBJ2-7, with a tentative D call TRBD2 (7 bases). CDR1 is MDHEN and CDR2 is SYDVKM in the germline V gene. The CDR3 is made up of 14 amino acids. Trimming took 7 bases from V and 4 from J, leaving 17 bases between them.

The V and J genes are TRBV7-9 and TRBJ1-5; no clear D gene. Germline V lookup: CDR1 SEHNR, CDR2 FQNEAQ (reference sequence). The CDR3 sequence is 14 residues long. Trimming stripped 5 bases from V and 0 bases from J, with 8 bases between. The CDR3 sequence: CASSRQDSNQPQHF. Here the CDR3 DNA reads TGTGCCAGCAGCCGCCAAGATAGCAATCAGCCCCAGCATTTT.

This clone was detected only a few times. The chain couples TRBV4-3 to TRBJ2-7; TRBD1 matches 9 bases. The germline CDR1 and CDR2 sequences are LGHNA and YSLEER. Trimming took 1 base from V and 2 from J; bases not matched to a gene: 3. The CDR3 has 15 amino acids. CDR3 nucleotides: TGCGCCAGCAGCCAAGCCGGGACAGGGCCCTACGAGCAGTACTTC. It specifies CASSQAGTGPYEQYF.

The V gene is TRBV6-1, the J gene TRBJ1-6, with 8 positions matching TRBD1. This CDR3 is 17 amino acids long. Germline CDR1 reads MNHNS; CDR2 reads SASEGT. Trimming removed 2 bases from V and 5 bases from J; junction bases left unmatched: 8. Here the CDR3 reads CASSEPPGGLNNSPLHF. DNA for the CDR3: TGTGCCAGCAGTGAACCGCCAGGGGGCCTCAATAATTCACCCCTCCACTTT.

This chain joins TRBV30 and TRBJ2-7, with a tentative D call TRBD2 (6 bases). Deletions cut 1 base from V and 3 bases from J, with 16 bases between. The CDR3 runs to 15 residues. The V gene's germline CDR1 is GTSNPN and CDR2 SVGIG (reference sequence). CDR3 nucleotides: TGTGCCTGGAGTGACCTGGGACGGACTATCTACGAGCAGTACTTC. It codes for CAWSDLGRTIYEQYF.

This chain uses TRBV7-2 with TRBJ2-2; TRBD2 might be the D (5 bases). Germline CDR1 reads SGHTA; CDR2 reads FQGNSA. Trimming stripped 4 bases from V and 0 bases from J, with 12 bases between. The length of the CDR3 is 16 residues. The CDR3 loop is CASSSRLSANTGELFF. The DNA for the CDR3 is TGTGCCAGCAGCTCGCGGCTTAGCGCGAACACCGGGGAGCTGTTTTTT.

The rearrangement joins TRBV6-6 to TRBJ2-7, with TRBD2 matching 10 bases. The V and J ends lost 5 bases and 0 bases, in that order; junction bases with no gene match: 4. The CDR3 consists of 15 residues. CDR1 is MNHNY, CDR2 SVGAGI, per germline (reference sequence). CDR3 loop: CASSRLAGVSYEQYF. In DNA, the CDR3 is TGTGCCAGCAGTCGCCTAGCGGGGGTCTCCTACGAGCAGTACTTC.

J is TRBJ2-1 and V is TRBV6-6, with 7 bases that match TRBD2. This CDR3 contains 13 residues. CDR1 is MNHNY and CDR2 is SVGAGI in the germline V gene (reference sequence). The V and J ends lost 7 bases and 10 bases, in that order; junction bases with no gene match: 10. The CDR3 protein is CASTQTGGGEQFF. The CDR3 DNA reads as TGTGCCAGCACCCAAACTGGGGGGGGAGAGCAGTTCTTC.

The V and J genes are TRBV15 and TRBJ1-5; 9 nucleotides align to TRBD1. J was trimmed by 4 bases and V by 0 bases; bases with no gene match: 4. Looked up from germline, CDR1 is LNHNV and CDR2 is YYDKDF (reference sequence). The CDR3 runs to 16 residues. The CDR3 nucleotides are TGTGCCACCAGCAGAGACAGGGACAGGGTGAATCAGCCCCAGCATTTT. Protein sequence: CATSRDRDRVNQPQHF.

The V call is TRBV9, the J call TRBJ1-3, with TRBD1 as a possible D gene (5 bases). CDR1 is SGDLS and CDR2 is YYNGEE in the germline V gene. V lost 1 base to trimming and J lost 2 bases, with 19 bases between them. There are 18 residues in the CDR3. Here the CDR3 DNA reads TGTGCCAGCAGCGTATCCTTATGGACCGGGGACCCTGGAAACACCATATATTTT. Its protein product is CASSVSLWTGDPGNTIYF.

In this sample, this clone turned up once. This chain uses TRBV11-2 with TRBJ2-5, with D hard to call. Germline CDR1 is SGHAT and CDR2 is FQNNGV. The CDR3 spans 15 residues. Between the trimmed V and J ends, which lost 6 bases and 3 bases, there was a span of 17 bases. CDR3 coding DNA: TGTGCCAGCAGTCAAGGCGGAAGGGTCGAAGAGACCCAGTACTTC. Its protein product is CASSQGGRVEETQYF.

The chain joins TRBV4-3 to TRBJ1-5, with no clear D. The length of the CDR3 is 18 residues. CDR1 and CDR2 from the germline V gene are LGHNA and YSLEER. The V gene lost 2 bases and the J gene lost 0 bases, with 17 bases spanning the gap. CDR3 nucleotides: TGCGCCAGCAGCCAAATTCGGCAGCACTGGTATAGCAATCAGCCCCAGCATTTT. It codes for CASSQIRQHWYSNQPQHF.

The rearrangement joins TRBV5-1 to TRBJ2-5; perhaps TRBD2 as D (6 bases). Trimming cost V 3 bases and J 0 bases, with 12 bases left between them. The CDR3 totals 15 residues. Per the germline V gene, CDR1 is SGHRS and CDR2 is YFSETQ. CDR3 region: CASSSLGGHQETQYF. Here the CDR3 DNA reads TGCGCCAGCAGCTCCCTGGGGGGACACCAAGAGACCCAGTACTTC.

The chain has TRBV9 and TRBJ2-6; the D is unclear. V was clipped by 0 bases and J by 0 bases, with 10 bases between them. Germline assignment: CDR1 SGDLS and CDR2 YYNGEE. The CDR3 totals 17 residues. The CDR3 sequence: CASSVGIRSSGANVLTF. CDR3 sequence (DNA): TGTGCCAGCAGCGTAGGCATACGTTCCTCTGGGGCCAACGTCCTGACTTTC.

In DNA, the CDR3 is TGTGCCAGCAGACCCGGGTGGACAGGAGATGGCTACACCTTC. The encoded protein is CASRPGWTGDGYTF. The chain joins TRBV6-6 to TRBJ1-2; TRBD1 agrees at 7 bases. The CDR3 has 14 amino acids. Trimming cost V 6 bases and J 6 bases; bases outside gene matches: 10. Germline CDR1 MNHNY, CDR2 SVGAGI (reference sequence).

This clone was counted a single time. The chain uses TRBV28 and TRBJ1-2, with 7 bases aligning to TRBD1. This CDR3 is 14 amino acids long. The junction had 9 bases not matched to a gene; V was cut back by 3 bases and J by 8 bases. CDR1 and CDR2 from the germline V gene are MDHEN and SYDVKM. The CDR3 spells CASSFGDRTMGYTF. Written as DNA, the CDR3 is TGTGCCAGCAGTTTTGGGGACAGAACTATGGGCTACACCTTC.

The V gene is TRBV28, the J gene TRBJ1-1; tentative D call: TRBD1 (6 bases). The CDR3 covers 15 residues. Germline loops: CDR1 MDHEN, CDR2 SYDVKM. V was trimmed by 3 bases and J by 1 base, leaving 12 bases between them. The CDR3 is CASSLVDSTNTEAFF. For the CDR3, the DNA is TGTGCCAGCAGTTTGGTGGACAGTACGAACACTGAAGCTTTCTTT.

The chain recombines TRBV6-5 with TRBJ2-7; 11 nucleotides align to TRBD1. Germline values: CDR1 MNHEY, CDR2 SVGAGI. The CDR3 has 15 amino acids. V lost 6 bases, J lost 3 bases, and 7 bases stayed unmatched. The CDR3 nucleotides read TGTGCCAGCAGAGACCAGGGGACAGGGGGCTACGAGCAGTACTTC. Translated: CASRDQGTGGYEQYF.

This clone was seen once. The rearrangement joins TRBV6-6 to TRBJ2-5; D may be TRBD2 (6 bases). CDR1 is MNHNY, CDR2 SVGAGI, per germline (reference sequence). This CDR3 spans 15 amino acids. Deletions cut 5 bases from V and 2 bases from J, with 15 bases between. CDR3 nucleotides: TGTGCCAGCAGTACTGGGGGTAGCGGACAAGAGACCCAGTACTTC. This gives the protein CASSTGGSGQETQYF.

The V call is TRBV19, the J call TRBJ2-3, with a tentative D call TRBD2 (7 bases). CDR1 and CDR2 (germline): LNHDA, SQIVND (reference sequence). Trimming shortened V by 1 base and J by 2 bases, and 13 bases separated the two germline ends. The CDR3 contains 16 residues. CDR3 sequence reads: CASSIAAGADTDTQYF. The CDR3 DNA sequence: TGTGCCAGTAGTATAGCGGCGGGGGCGGACACAGATACGCAGTATTTT.

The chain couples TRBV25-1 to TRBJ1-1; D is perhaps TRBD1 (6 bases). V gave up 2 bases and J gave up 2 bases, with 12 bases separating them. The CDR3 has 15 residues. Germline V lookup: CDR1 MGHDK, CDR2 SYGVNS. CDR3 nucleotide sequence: TGTGCCAGCAGTGAACAGGGGTTTGGAAACACTGAAGCTTTCTTT. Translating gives CASSEQGFGNTEAFF.

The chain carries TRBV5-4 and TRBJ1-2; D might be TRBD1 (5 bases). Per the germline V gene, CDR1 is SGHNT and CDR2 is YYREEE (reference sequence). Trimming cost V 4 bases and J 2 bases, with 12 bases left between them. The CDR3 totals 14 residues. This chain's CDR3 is CASSPGTGNYGYTF. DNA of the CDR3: TGTGCCAGCAGCCCCGGAACAGGAAACTATGGCTACACCTTC.